A selection of T cell receptor beta chains follows, all from one sample in a study of blood T cell repertoires in COVID-19. The data were produced by immunoSEQ multiplex PCR, yet TCRdb's version contains in-frame clones alone and is incomplete. Among 40,000 to 50,000 clones, about 85% were seen once, and the ten largest hold 12% to 15%. The sample consisted of peripheral blood. The receptors shown here come from a human donor in a cohort sampled during active COVID-19. Both conserved end residues are part of each CDR3. Each record gives: V gene, D gene, J gene, clone size, CDR3 DNA, CDR3 protein. A D gene is named only where the DNA matches it firmly. For some rows the clone size is stated as once, few or many, or as a class when expanded; others skip it.

>TRBV6-5|-|TRBJ2-5|-
TGTGCCAGCAGTTTCAGGAGGGGAGGAGAGACCCAGTACTTC
CASSFRRGGETQYF
>TRBV2|TRBD1|TRBJ1-3|few
TGTGCCAGCAGTCCGCCGGACAGGACCTCTGGAAACACCATATATTTT
CASSPPDRTSGNTIYF
>TRBV19|TRBD1|TRBJ1-2|-
TGTGCCAGTAGGGGACAGAATAACTATGGCTACACCTTC
CASRGQNNYGYTF
>TRBV10-3|-|TRBJ1-1|-
TGTGCCATCAGTGAACGGTTGATAGTGTCTGAAGCTTTCTTT
CAISERLIVSEAFF
>TRBV7-3|TRBD1|TRBJ1-6|-
TGTGCCAGCAGCCCGGGGACAGGGTTGAATTCACCCCTCCACTTT
CASSPGTGLNSPLHF
>TRBV28|TRBD2|TRBJ2-3|-
TGTGCCAGCACCCCCAGCGCGGGGGGGACAGATACGCAGTATTTT
CASTPSAGGTDTQYF
>TRBV9|TRBD1|TRBJ1-4|-
TGTGCCAGCAGCGGACAGGGGCGCAGTGAAAAACTGTTTTTT
CASSGQGRSEKLFF
>TRBV5-1|TRBD1|TRBJ1-2|-
TGCGCCAGCAGCTCGCAAACGGGACAGGTCTATGGCTACACCTTC
CASSSQTGQVYGYTF
>TRBV7-6|TRBD2|TRBJ2-1|once
TGTGCCAGCAGCTTTAGCGGGAGCTTGTACAATGAGCAGTTCTTC
CASSFSGSLYNEQFF
>TRBV6-6|TRBD1|TRBJ1-3|few
TGTGCCAGCAGACAGGGGGATATTATTGGAAACACCATATATTTT
CASRQGDIIGNTIYF
>TRBV23-1|-|TRBJ1-6|-
TGCGCCAGCAGTCAAACGCCTGTCTCAGGGTACAGCTGGGAGGTCTATAATTCACCCCTCCACTTT
CASSQTPVSGYSWEVYNSPLHF
>TRBV5-1|-|TRBJ2-5|-
TGCGCCAGCAGCTTAGGGGTACTGGAGACCCAGTACTTC
CASSLGVLETQYF
>TRBV5-1|TRBD1|TRBJ1-1|-
TGCGCCAGCAGCTTGGGACAGGGGTTCACTGAAGCTTTCTTT
CASSLGQGFTEAFF
>TRBV6-4|TRBD1|TRBJ1-1|-
TGTGCCAGCAGTCGGACAGGGGCTACTGAAGCTTTCTTT
CASSRTGATEAFF
>TRBV18|-|TRBJ1-2|-
TGTGCCAGCTCAACAGGCCTGGGCAGGGCTAGCTATGGCTACACCTTC
CASSTGLGRASYGYTF
>TRBV7-8|-|TRBJ2-2|-
TGTGCCAGCAGCTTTGCCGGGGGAAACACCGGGGAGCTGTTTTTT
CASSFAGGNTGELFF
>TRBV27|TRBD1|TRBJ2-1|-
TGTGCCAGCAGTTTAAGTAGGGACAGATACTACAATGAGCAGTTCTTC
CASSLSRDRYYNEQFF
>TRBV5-1|TRBD1|TRBJ2-1|-
TGCGCCAGCAGCTCGGGACAGACCCTGGCTGACAATGAGCAGTTCTTC
CASSSGQTLADNEQFF
>TRBV4-1|-|TRBJ2-3|once
TGCGCCAGCAGCCAAGAGGGCTGGGTCTCTAGCACAGATACGCAGTATTTT
CASSQEGWVSSTDTQYF
>TRBV7-8|TRBD2|TRBJ2-7|once
TGTGCCAGCAGCTTATTTGGGGGGGCCTACGAGCAGTACTTC
CASSLFGGAYEQYF
>TRBV19|-|TRBJ2-5|-
TGTGCCAGTAGTATCTCTCTTGGTACTGAGACCCAGTACTTC
CASSISLGTETQYF
>TRBV4-1|-|TRBJ2-4|once
TGCGCCAGCAGCCAAGTTTCTCGAAACATTCAGTACTTC
CASSQVSRNIQYF
>TRBV6-5|-|TRBJ1-2|-
TGTGCCAGCAGTTACTCGAGCGCAGTTAACTATGGCTACACCTTC
CASSYSSAVNYGYTF
>TRBV2|-|TRBJ2-7|-
TGTGCCAGCGGGACACACTACGAGCAGTACTTC
CASGTHYEQYF
>TRBV7-2|TRBD2|TRBJ2-1|-
TGTGCCAGCAGCGATAGAACTAGCGGGACGAGAAATGAGCAGTTCTTC
CASSDRTSGTRNEQFF
>TRBV7-9|-|TRBJ1-3|-
TGTGCCCGCGGGGATCACCTAAACTCTGGAAACACCATATATTTT
CARGDHLNSGNTIYF
>TRBV6-5|-|TRBJ1-1|-
TGTGCCAGCAGTTACCGCTTGGGGGCGGAAGCTTTCTTT
CASSYRLGAEAFF
>TRBV19|TRBD1|TRBJ2-3|-
TGTGCCAGTAGTATAGCGAGGACAGGGGGCGCGGCAGATACGCAGTATTTT
CASSIARTGGAADTQYF
>TRBV9|TRBD1|TRBJ1-2|-
TGTGCCAGCAGCGCCTCGGGACAGCCGGGGGGCTACACCTTC
CASSASGQPGGYTF
>TRBV12-2|-|TRBJ2-2|-
TGTGCAAGTCGCTCAGAAGTCACCGGGGAGCTGTTTTTT
CASRSEVTGELFF
>TRBV15|TRBD1|TRBJ2-6|-
TGTGCCACCAGCAGGGGCCGGGACAGTCACTCTGGGGCCAACGTCCTGACTTTC
CATSRGRDSHSGANVLTF
>TRBV29-1|-|TRBJ2-1|-
TGCAGCGTCGACAAACAGGGTTCTCTCTCCTACAATGAGCAGTTCTTC
CSVDKQGSLSYNEQFF
>TRBV11-1|-|TRBJ2-5|few
TGTGCCAGCAGCTTGGGGCAACCGAGGGAGACCCAGTACTTC
CASSLGQPRETQYF